The clone carrying this T cell receptor (beta chain) was counted a single time. Its target is not known. Trimming cost V 6 bases and J 5 bases, with 17 bases left between them. This CDR3 has 14 residues. From germline, CDR1 is MNHEY and CDR2 SVGAGI. The PCR made use of 60 Vbeta and 13 Jbeta primers. TCRdb's table, derived via immunoSEQ multiplex PCR, lists solely in-frame clones and lacks some. The table includes roughly 140,000 clones, 70% to 80% detected once. The data are from a study of cytomegalovirus exposure and HLA in healthy donors. General study findings and limits: Later analysis showed most CMV-associated TCR beta chains appearing HLA-restricted. Reportedly, fewer N-insertions than the approximately 610-donor mean appeared in an Asian-associated ancestry cluster in a later analysis.

The chain recombines TRBV6-5 with TRBJ2-7; D perhaps matches TRBD2 (6 bases). The sample was PBMCs. The sequence came from a human donor in good health. The CDR3 is CASSLGVPGDEQYF. CDR3 DNA sequence: TGTGCCAGCAGCCTTGGGGTCCCGGGGGACGAGCAGTACTTC.